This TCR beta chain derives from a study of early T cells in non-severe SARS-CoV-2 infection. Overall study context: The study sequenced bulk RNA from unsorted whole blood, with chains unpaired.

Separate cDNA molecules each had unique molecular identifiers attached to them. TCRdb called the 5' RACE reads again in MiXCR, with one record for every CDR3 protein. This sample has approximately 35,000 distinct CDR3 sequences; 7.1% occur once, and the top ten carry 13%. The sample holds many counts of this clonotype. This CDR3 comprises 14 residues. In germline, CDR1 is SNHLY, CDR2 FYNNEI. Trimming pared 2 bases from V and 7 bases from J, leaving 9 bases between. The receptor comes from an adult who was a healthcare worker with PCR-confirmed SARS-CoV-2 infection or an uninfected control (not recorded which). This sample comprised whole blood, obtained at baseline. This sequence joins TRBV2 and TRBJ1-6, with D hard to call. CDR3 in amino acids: CASSETGLNSPLHF. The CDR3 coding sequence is TGTGCCAGCAGTGAAACGGGGTTGAATTCACCCCTCCACTTT.